A single sample gave rise to the 20 T cell receptor beta chains below, sequenced in a study of response to subunit inactivated influenza vaccine. TCRdb ran MiXCR on the RT-PCR reads and lists one entry per CDR3 protein. Found here are 300,000 to 350,000 distinct CDR3 sequences, 21% of them singletons; the top ten hold roughly a tenth. The sample here was PBMCs from blood, taken less than 22 months after vaccination. The receptor source for this set is a man aged 45 to 70 who received an inactivated influenza vaccine.

Regarding this clonotype: A single base separates this from a much larger clone, so it may be a read error. V and J are TRBV12-3 or TRBV12-4 and TRBJ1-1, with D possibly being TRBD1 (5 bases). CDR3 length: 13 residues. The CDR3 is CASSPGWATEALF. The CDR3 DNA sequence: TGTGCCAGCAGTCCAGGGTGGGCCACTGAAGCTTTATTT.

The rearrangement uses TRBV20-1 and TRBJ2-7, with D perhaps matching TRBD2 (7 bases). This CDR3 region has 13 residues. The germline V and J ends were trimmed by 6 bases and 5 bases, with 17 bases remaining between them. Germline V CDR1 and CDR2: DFQATT, SNEGSKA (reference sequence). The CDR3 sequence is CSAETGGPNEQYF. As DNA, the CDR3 is TGCAGTGCAGAGACGGGGGGCCCAAACGAGCAGTACTTC.

The genes are TRBV28 and TRBJ1-4; TRBD1 matches 7 bases. Germline V CDR1 and CDR2: MDHEN, SYDVKM. The CDR3 contains 14 residues. V trimming: 6 bases; J trimming: 5 bases; junction bases outside the gene matches: 6. CDR3 DNA sequence: TGTGCCAGCAGGGAGACAGGGTCCAATGAAAAACTGTTTTTT. The encoded protein is CASRETGSNEKLFF.

This chain uses TRBV7-2 with TRBJ2-1; TRBD1 is a possible D gene (5 bases). The CDR3 covers 12 residues. Germline V gives CDR1 SGHTA, CDR2 FQGNSA. Between the trimmed V and J ends, which lost 4 bases and 10 bases, there was a span of 11 bases. CDR3 sequence (DNA): TGTGCCAGCAGCTCGCCAGGGTGGGAGCAGTTCTTC. Its protein product is CASSSPGWEQFF. Full variable domain (outside the CDR3, taken from reference TRBV7-2 and TRBJ2-1): GAGVSQSPSNKVTEKGKDVELRCDPISGHTALYWYRQSLGQGLEFLIYFQGNSAPDKSGLPSDRFSAERTGGSVSTLTIQRTQQEDSAVYLCASSSPGWEQFFGPGTRLTVL.

In this sample, this clonotype turned up many times. The chain combines TRBV7-9 with TRBJ1-4, with TRBD1 matching 7 bases. The germline CDR1 and CDR2 sequences are SEHNR and FQNEAQ (reference sequence). J gave up 0 bases and V 4 bases, and 5 bases lay outside the gene matches. The CDR3 is made up of 16 amino acids. The CDR3 here is CASSSGDSSTNEKLFF. In DNA form, the CDR3 reads TGTGCCAGCAGCTCGGGGGACAGTTCAACTAATGAAAAACTGTTTTTT.

The chain carries TRBV7-9 and TRBJ1-2; a weak D match, TRBD1 (5 bases). In germline, CDR1 is SEHNR, CDR2 FQNEAQ (reference sequence). V dropped 8 bases and J dropped 0 bases, with 10 bases sitting between them. CDR3 length equals 13 residues. CDR3 amino acids: CASQGTANYGYTF. In nucleotides, the CDR3 is TGTGCCAGCCAGGGCACAGCTAACTATGGCTACACCTTC.

This clonotype was detected ten times or more. The chain has TRBV11-2 and TRBJ1-4; 8 positions match TRBD1. The germline V gene encodes CDR1 SGHAT and CDR2 FQNNGV. V was pared by 5 bases and J by 8 bases, with 7 bases of the junction left unmatched. There are 14 residues in the CDR3. CDR3 sequence reads: CASSNRGAQEKLFF. Here the CDR3 DNA reads TGTGCCAGCAGCAACAGGGGGGCGCAGGAAAAACTGTTTTTT.

This clonotype was seen a handful of times. The rearrangement links TRBV7-2 to TRBJ1-1, with D tentatively TRBD1 (6 bases). Germline CDR1 reads SGHTA; CDR2 reads FQGNSA. V was shortened by 5 bases and J by 5 bases, with 18 bases between the two germline ends. The CDR3 is 15 residues long. Here the CDR3 reads CASSRVGGRRTEAFF. As DNA, the CDR3 is TGTGCCAGCAGCAGAGTTGGGGGGCGGAGAACTGAAGCTTTCTTT.

At least ten counts were recorded for this clonotype. The chain has TRBV6-5 and TRBJ1-2; 11 bases agree with TRBD1. Germline CDR1 MNHEY, CDR2 SVGAGI. Trimming cost V 3 bases and J 8 bases; bases outside gene matches: 5. This CDR3 spans 14 amino acids. CDR3 DNA: TGTGCCAGCAGTTATTTGGGACAGGGGGACGGCTACACCTTC. Translating it yields CASSYLGQGDGYTF.

Here the CDR3 reads CASKPRHYGYTF. DNA for the CDR3: TGTGCCAGCAAGCCCCGTCACTATGGCTACACCTTC. The chain is built from TRBV3-1 and TRBJ1-2, with D uncertain. Deletions cut 7 bases from V and 3 bases from J, with 9 bases between. The germline V gene encodes CDR1 LGHDT and CDR2 YNNKEL (reference sequence). The CDR3 length is 12 residues. The full variable domain, completed using reference TRBV3-1 and TRBJ1-2, is DTAVSQTPKYLVTQMGNDKSIKCEQNLGHDTMYWYKQDSKKFLKIMFSYNNKELIINETVPNRFSPKSPDKAHLNLHINSLELGDSAVYFCASKPRHYGYTFGSGTRLTVV.

The chain links TRBV5-6 to TRBJ1-1; 7 bases are a match to TRBD1. The junction had 12 bases not matched to a gene; V was cut back by 4 bases and J by 3 bases. CDR1 and CDR2 (germline): SGHDT, YYEEEE. There are 16 residues in the CDR3. The CDR3 DNA is TGTGCCAGCAGCCGGGAGGATGGGCAGGGGGACACTGAAGCTTTCTTT. This gives the protein CASSREDGQGDTEAFF. The full variable domain, with the rest looked up from reference TRBV5-6 and TRBJ1-1, is DAGVTQSPTHLIKTRGQQVTLRCSPKSGHDTVSWYQQALGQGPQFIFQYYEEEERQRGNFPDRFSGHQFPNYSSELNVNALLLGDSALYLCASSREDGQGDTEAFFGQGTRLTVV.

The V gene is TRBV11-2, the J gene TRBJ2-7; D remains unclear. Germline CDR1 reads SGHAT; CDR2 reads FQNNGV. The V and J ends lost 0 bases and 3 bases respectively, with 12 bases between them. This CDR3 spans 15 amino acids. CDR3 nucleotide sequence: TGTGCCAGCAGCTTAGATCTTAACACTATCTACGAGCAGTACTTC. Amino acids: CASSLDLNTIYEQYF.

This chain uses TRBV12-3 or TRBV12-4 with TRBJ2-7; no firm D call. This CDR3 is 14 amino acids long. V lost 1 base and J lost 5, with 12 bases in between. The DNA for the CDR3 is TGTGCCAGCAGTTTAGATGTAGGAGTCAACGAGCAGTACTTC. Protein: CASSLDVGVNEQYF.

This clonotype was detected a few times. J is TRBJ2-3 and V is TRBV5-1; maybe TRBD1 (6 bases). CDR3 length: 15 residues. Trimming took off 4 bases at V and 2 bases at J, with 14 bases between the two ends. Germline CDR1 and CDR2: SGHRS and YFSETQ. For the CDR3, the DNA is TGCGCCAGCAGCACCGGACAGTCCCTCACAGATACGCAGTATTTT. As protein: CASSTGQSLTDTQYF.

This clonotype was found many times. The chain recombines TRBV4-3 with TRBJ1-1, with D possibly TRBD1 on 6 matching bases. Germline V gives CDR1 LGHNA, CDR2 YSLEER. CDR3 length equals 17 residues. V lost 0 bases to trimming and J lost 5 bases, with 19 bases between them. The CDR3 region has the DNA TGCGCCAGCAGCCAAGATGGAGTAGGGGGGCGCGTGACTGAAGCTTTCTTT. Protein product: CASSQDGVGGRVTEAFF.

The DNA for the CDR3 is TGCGCCAGCAGCCAAGTAAATAGGATGGACACCGGGGAGCTGTTTTTT. Its translation is CASSQVNRMDTGELFF. V is TRBV4-3 and J is TRBJ2-2; D is ambiguous. CDR1 is LGHNA, CDR2 YSLEER, per germline. V dropped 1 base and J dropped 3 bases, with 12 bases sitting between them. This CDR3 is 16 amino acids long.

The J gene is TRBJ2-2, the V gene TRBV7-8; D not resolved. Trimming cost V 5 bases and J 6 bases, with 19 bases left between them. The CDR3 spans 16 residues. Germline CDR1 reads SGHVS; CDR2 reads FQNEAQ. The CDR3 nucleotides are TGTGCCAGCAGCCCCCGAAAGGGCCCCTTGGCCGGGGAGCTGTTTTTT. It specifies CASSPRKGPLAGELFF.

The J gene is TRBJ2-1, the V gene TRBV5-1; TRBD1 aligns across 9 bases. The CDR3 totals 14 residues. Trimming took 4 bases from V and 8 from J; bases not matched to a gene: 7. Germline CDR1 reads SGHRS; CDR2 reads YFSETQ. The CDR3 region is CASSNLQGADEQFF. CDR3 in DNA: TGCGCCAGCAGCAACTTACAGGGGGCAGATGAGCAGTTCTTC.

This chain uses TRBV6-2 or TRBV6-3 with TRBJ1-1, with D unresolved. The V end was cut by 7 bases, the J end by 3 bases, with 6 bases between. CDR1 and CDR2 from the germline V gene are MNHEY and SVGEGT. This CDR3 is 11 amino acids long. CDR3 sequence: CASTEYTEAFF. CDR3 bases: TGTGCCAGCACGGAGTACACTGAAGCTTTCTTT.

This clonotype was counted between two and nine times. The J gene is TRBJ1-1, the V gene TRBV7-9; D may be TRBD1 (5 bases). Trimming stripped 5 bases from V and 0 bases from J, with 10 bases between. The CDR3 covers 14 residues. Germline CDR1 reads SEHNR; CDR2 reads FQNEAQ (reference sequence). CDR3 in DNA: TGTGCCAGCAGCCCTCGGGGGGTGAACACTGAAGCTTTCTTT. Translated, it gives CASSPRGVNTEAFF.